The next 23 T cell receptor beta chains were all read from a single sample in a study of beta chain features in type 1 diabetes. Study-level results: Shortening of TCRB CDR3s, moderate but significant, appeared in all four CD4+ subsets of Type 1 diabetes patients.

Investigators reverse transcribed all isolated RNA, so they sequenced expressed TCRB transcripts. The data were produced by immunoSEQ multiplex PCR, yet TCRdb's version contains in-frame clones alone and is incomplete. The profile shows roughly 700,000 clones, 13% of them singletons. Their target antigens are unknown. The source material was naive CD4+ T cells from blood. All receptors derive from a man younger than 35 with type 1 diabetes.

The rearrangement uses TRBV30 and TRBJ1-4; tentative D call: TRBD1 (5 bases). CDR1 is GTSNPN, CDR2 SVGIG, per germline (reference sequence). V shed 0 bases and J shed 10 bases, with 15 bases lying between them. The CDR3 contains 14 residues. The DNA for the CDR3 is TGTGCCTGGAGTGTACGTCCAGGGTTAGGAAAACTGTTTTTT. Its translation: CAWSVRPGLGKLFF.

The sample holds a few counts of this clone. This sequence joins TRBV15 and TRBJ1-4, with a tentative D call TRBD1 (5 bases). CDR1 is LNHNV and CDR2 is YYDKDF in the germline V gene (reference sequence). The V end was cut by 1 base, the J end by 6 bases, with 12 bases between. This CDR3 comprises 15 residues. The CDR3 DNA reads as TGTGCCACCAGCAGAGCGAGGGACGGCGATGAAAAACTGTTTTTT. Amino acids: CATSRARDGDEKLFF.

This clone was detected a few times. This chain joins TRBV30 and TRBJ1-2, with D hard to call. CDR1 is GTSNPN and CDR2 is SVGIG in the germline V gene (reference sequence). V shed 0 bases and J shed 4 bases, with 6 bases lying between them. The CDR3 is 12 residues long. CDR3 residues: CAWSVEIYGYTF. CDR3 nucleotide sequence: TGTGCCTGGAGTGTTGAGATCTATGGCTACACCTTC.

J is TRBJ1-5 and V is TRBV6-1, with 9 bases identical to TRBD1. CDR3 length: 14 residues. V lost 6 bases and J lost 5; bases outside the gene matches: 5. Germline lookup yields CDR1 MNHNS and CDR2 SASEGT. CDR3 protein: CASRVQGADQPQHF. As DNA, the CDR3 is TGTGCCAGCAGGGTACAGGGGGCCGATCAGCCCCAGCATTTT.

The chain employs TRBV4-1 and TRBJ2-3; 8 bases are a match to TRBD2. With 1 base clipped from V and 6 bases from J, the junction kept 12 bases outside the gene matches. Germline CDR1 is MGHRA and CDR2 is YSYEKL. The CDR3 is 17 amino acids. The CDR3 loop reads CASSQGVAGLMLDTQYF. Written as DNA, the CDR3 is TGCGCCAGCAGCCAAGGGGTAGCGGGGTTGATGTTGGATACGCAGTATTTT.

This clone has just a few counts. As DNA, the CDR3 is TGTGCCAGCAGGGATGGGACGCTCCAAGAGACCCAGTACTTC. It codes for CASRDGTLQETQYF. This rearrangement joins TRBV6-5 to TRBJ2-5, with D perhaps assigned TRBD1 or TRBD2 (5 bases each). The CDR3 has 14 amino acids. V was shortened by 6 bases and J by 1 base, with 12 bases between the two germline ends. Germline lookup yields CDR1 MNHEY and CDR2 SVGAGI.

This clone was detected a few times. J is TRBJ1-4 and V is TRBV7-9, with a tentative D call TRBD1 (5 bases). Germline V gene sequence: CDR1 SEHNR, CDR2 FQNEAQ (reference sequence). CDR3 length equals 14 residues. V was trimmed by 10 bases and J by 0 bases, leaving 12 bases between them. In nucleotides, the CDR3 is TGTGCCACGTCTCTCAGGGCAACTAATGAAAAACTGTTTTTT. This encodes CATSLRATNEKLFF. The full variable domain, with the rest looked up from reference TRBV7-9 and TRBJ1-4, is DTGVSQNPRHKITKRGQNVTFRCDPISEHNRLYWYRQTLGQGPEFLTYFQNEAQLEKSRLLSDRFSAERPKGSFSTLEIQRTEQGDSAMYLCATSLRATNEKLFFGSGTQLSVL.

This chain joins TRBV19 and TRBJ2-2; D possibly corresponds to TRBD1 (6 bases). In germline, CDR1 is LNHDA, CDR2 SQIVND (reference sequence). Trimming pared 9 bases from V and 1 base from J, leaving 6 bases between. The CDR3 runs 12 residues. The CDR3 sequence is CASRGNTGELFF. The CDR3 DNA is TGTGCCAGCAGGGGGAACACCGGGGAGCTGTTTTTT.

The sample holds a few counts of this clone. The rearrangement joins TRBV7-9 to TRBJ2-5; 7 bases agree with TRBD2. The CDR3 length is 14 residues. Trimming at V came to 6 bases and at J to 3 bases, leaving 7 bases not matched to a gene. Germline V gene sequence: CDR1 SEHNR, CDR2 FQNEAQ (reference sequence). The CDR3 DNA is TGTGCCAGCAGGCGAGGGGAGGGGAAAGAGACCCAGTACTTC. This sequence encodes CASRRGEGKETQYF.

The chain employs TRBV5-6 and TRBJ1-3; D not resolved. Trimming stripped 0 bases from V and 1 base from J, with 14 bases between. Germline CDR1 reads SGHDT; CDR2 reads YYEEEE. This CDR3 has 17 residues. CDR3 amino acids: CASSLARGILSGNTIYF. The DNA for the CDR3 is TGTGCCAGCAGCTTGGCTCGTGGGATTCTGTCTGGAAACACCATATATTTT.

The chain combines TRBV5-4 with TRBJ2-1; D perhaps matches TRBD2 (6 bases). The CDR3 length is 15 residues. Germline lookup yields CDR1 SGHNT and CDR2 YYREEE (reference sequence). V gave up 1 base and J gave up 0 bases, with 8 bases separating them. As DNA, the CDR3 is TGTGCCAGCAGCTTGCACGGGGGCTCCTACAATGAGCAGTTCTTC. Its protein product is CASSLHGGSYNEQFF.

This clone was seen more than once but under ten times. J is TRBJ2-5 and V is TRBV6-5, with a tentative D call TRBD2 (6 bases). CDR1 MNHEY and CDR2 SVGAGI come from the germline V gene. This CDR3 spans 13 amino acids. The V gene lost 4 bases and the J gene lost 4 bases, with 10 bases spanning the gap. CDR3 sequence: CASSSPGVETQYF. DNA of the CDR3: TGTGCCAGCAGTTCCCCGGGAGTAGAGACCCAGTACTTC.

This clone was seen a handful of times. Other DNA sequences of this sample code for an identical CDR3. The CDR3: CSARRSYGYTF. The CDR3 region has the DNA TGCAGTGCTAGACGGAGCTATGGCTACACCTTC. The chain links TRBV20-1 to TRBJ1-2; D not resolved. This CDR3 is built from 11 residues. The germline gives CDR1 DFQATT, CDR2 SNEGSKA (reference sequence). V was pared by 2 bases and J by 4 bases, with 5 bases between.

This clone has just one count. The J gene is TRBJ1-1, the V gene TRBV30, with TRBD1 identical over 11 bases. The CDR3 has 15 residues. The V gene's germline CDR1 is GTSNPN and CDR2 SVGIG (reference sequence). With V trimmed by 0 bases and J by 4 bases, 4 bases remained unmatched. The CDR3 region has the DNA TGTGCCTGGAGTGTAGGAGGACAGGGGGCCACTGAAGCTTTCTTT. It codes for CAWSVGGQGATEAFF.

The chain uses TRBV10-2 and TRBJ2-5; D may be TRBD2 (6 bases). The CDR3 is 15 residues long. The V and J ends lost 3 bases and 1 base respectively, with 12 bases between them. Looked up from germline, CDR1 is WSHSY and CDR2 is SAAADI. The CDR3 DNA is TGCGCCAGCAGTGAATACGCTAGCGCCCAAGAGACCCAGTACTTC. This translates into CASSEYASAQETQYF.

This clone was detected a few times. The chain carries TRBV7-7 and TRBJ2-3; 8 bases line up with TRBD2. The CDR3 sequence is 15 residues long. In germline, CDR1 is SSHAT, CDR2 FNYEAQ (reference sequence). V lost 3 bases and J lost 1; bases outside the gene matches: 3. The DNA of the CDR3 is TGTGCCAGCAGCTTGGTCGGGGGGGGCACAGATACGCAGTATTTT. It translates to CASSLVGGGTDTQYF. Looking up the rest from reference TRBV7-7 and TRBJ2-3 gives the full variable domain: GAGVSQSPRYKVTKRGQDVTLRCDPISSHATLYWYQQALGQGPEFLTYFNYEAQPDKSGLPSDRFSAERPEGSISTLTIQRTEQRDSAMYRCASSLVGGGTDTQYFGPGTRLTVL.

V and J are TRBV5-1 and TRBJ2-5, with D unresolved. Per germline, CDR1 SGHRS and CDR2 YFSETQ. The V end lost 0 bases, the J end lost 5 bases, and 8 bases lay between the germline ends. The CDR3 is made up of 13 amino acids. The CDR3 region is CASSLDSAETQYF. DNA for the CDR3: TGCGCCAGCAGCTTGGACAGTGCTGAGACCCAGTACTTC.

This chain links TRBV29-1 with TRBJ2-1, with 8 bases that match TRBD2. The CDR3 covers 17 residues. J lost 7 bases, V lost 3 bases, and 17 bases had no gene match. CDR1 is SQVTM and CDR2 is ANQGSEA in the germline V gene. The CDR3 loop reads CSVDSRLAGGARNEQFF. DNA of the CDR3: TGCAGCGTTGACTCCCGGCTTGCCGGGGGGGCCAGGAATGAGCAGTTCTTC.

This chain connects TRBV10-3 to TRBJ1-1; D is uncertain. V dropped 0 bases and J dropped 9 bases, with 11 bases sitting between them. CDR1 is ENHRY, CDR2 SYGVKD, per germline. The CDR3 has 13 residues. CDR3 protein: CAISESGGWQAFF. In DNA form, the CDR3 reads TGTGCCATCAGTGAGTCGGGCGGCTGGCAAGCTTTCTTT.

The rearrangement uses TRBV30 and TRBJ2-7; a weak D match, TRBD1 (7 bases). Germline-derived CDR1 and CDR2 are GTSNPN and SVGIG (reference sequence). V lost 8 bases and J 3 bases, leaving 14 bases between the germline ends. The CDR3 length is 12 residues. This CDR3 is CAVSGGSYEQYF. CDR3 bases: TGTGCCGTATCAGGGGGGAGCTACGAGCAGTACTTC.

The chain has TRBV5-6 and TRBJ1-6; D not certain. Between the trimmed V and J ends, which lost 4 bases and 4 bases, there was a span of 15 bases. This CDR3 region has 16 residues. Germline loops: CDR1 SGHDT, CDR2 YYEEEE. Here the CDR3 reads CASSTRASYYNSPLHF. CDR3 DNA sequence: TGTGCCAGCAGCACCCGGGCCTCCTATTATAATTCACCCCTCCACTTT. The whole variable domain, filled in from reference TRBV5-6 and TRBJ1-6, reads DAGVTQSPTHLIKTRGQQVTLRCSPKSGHDTVSWYQQALGQGPQFIFQYYEEEERQRGNFPDRFSGHQFPNYSSELNVNALLLGDSALYLCASSTRASYYNSPLHFGNGTRLTVT.

The CDR3: CASSLLGATGETEAFF. The CDR3 nucleotides are TGCGCCAGCAGCCTTCTTGGTGCGACAGGGGAGACTGAAGCTTTCTTT. The chain joins TRBV5-1 to TRBJ1-1, with 8 bases aligning to TRBD1. J gave up 5 bases and V 4 bases, and 13 bases lay outside the gene matches. Germline values: CDR1 SGHRS, CDR2 YFSETQ. This CDR3 is built from 16 residues.

This chain uses TRBV14 with TRBJ2-7; D unclear. Trimming cost V 1 base and J 6 bases, with 10 bases left between them. The CDR3 is 13 amino acids. The V gene's germline CDR1 is SGHDN and CDR2 FVKESK. The CDR3 DNA reads as TGTGCCAGCAGCCAAGGGGATTTCGGCGAGCAGTACTTC. It yields the protein CASSQGDFGEQYF.